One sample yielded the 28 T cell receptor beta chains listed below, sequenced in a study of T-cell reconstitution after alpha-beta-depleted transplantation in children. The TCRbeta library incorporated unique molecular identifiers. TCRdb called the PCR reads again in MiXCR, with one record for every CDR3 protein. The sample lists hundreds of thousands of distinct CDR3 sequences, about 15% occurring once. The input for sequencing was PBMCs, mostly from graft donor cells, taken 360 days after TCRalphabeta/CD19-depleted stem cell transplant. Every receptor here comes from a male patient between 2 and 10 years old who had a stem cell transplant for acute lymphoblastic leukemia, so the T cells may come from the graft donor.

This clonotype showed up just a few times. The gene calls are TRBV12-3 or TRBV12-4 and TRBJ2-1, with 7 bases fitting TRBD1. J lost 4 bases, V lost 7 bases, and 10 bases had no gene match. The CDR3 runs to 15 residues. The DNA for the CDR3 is TGTGCCAGCACTCCACCCCCGGGACAGTACAATGAGCAGTTCTTC. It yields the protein CASTPPPGQYNEQFF.

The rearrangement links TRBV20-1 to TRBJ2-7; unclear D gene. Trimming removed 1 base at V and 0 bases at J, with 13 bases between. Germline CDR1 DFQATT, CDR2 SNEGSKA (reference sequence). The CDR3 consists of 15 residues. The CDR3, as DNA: TGCAGTGCTAGAGCGGTGGGTCGGCGCTCCTACGAGCAGTACTTC. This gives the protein CSARAVGRRSYEQYF.

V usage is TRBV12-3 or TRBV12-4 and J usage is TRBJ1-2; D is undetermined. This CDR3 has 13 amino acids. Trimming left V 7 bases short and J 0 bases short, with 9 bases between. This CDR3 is CASTTGANYGYTF. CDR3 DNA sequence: TGTGCCAGCACGACTGGGGCTAACTATGGCTACACCTTC.

The CDR3, as DNA: TGCGCCAGCAGCCATGGGACAGGGAGTAGTAGACGCTATGGCTACACCTTC. This sequence encodes CASSHGTGSSRRYGYTF. The chain has TRBV4-3 and TRBJ1-2; 9 bases are a match to TRBD1. This CDR3 comprises 17 residues. Trimming cost V 3 bases and J 4 bases; bases outside gene matches: 12. Germline V CDR1 and CDR2: LGHNA, YSLEER.

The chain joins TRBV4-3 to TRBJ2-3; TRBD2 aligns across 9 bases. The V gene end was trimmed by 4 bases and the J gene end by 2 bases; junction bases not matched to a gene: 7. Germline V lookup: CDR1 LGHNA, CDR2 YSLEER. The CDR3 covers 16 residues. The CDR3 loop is CASSLGLAGHTDTQYF. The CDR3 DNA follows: TGCGCCAGCAGCCTGGGACTAGCTGGGCACACAGATACGCAGTATTTT.

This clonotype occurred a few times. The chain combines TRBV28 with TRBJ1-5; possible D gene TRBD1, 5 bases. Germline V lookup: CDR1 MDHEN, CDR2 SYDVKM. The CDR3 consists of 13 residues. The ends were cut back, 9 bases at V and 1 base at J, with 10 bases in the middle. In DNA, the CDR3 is TGTGCCAGTTTCCCAGGGAGCAATCAGCCCCAGCATTTT. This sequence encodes CASFPGSNQPQHF. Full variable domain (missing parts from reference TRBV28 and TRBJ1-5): DVKVTQSSRYLVKRTGEKVFLECVQDMDHENMFWYRQDPGLGLRLIYFSYDVKMKEKGDIPEGYSVSREKKERFSLILESASTNQTSMYLCASFPGSNQPQHFGDGTRLSIL.

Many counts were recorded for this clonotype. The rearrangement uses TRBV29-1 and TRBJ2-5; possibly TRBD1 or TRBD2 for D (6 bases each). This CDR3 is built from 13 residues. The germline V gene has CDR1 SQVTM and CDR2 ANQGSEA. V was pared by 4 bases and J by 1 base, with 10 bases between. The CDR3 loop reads CSVGGGGQETQYF. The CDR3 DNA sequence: TGCAGCGTTGGAGGGGGAGGCCAAGAGACCCAGTACTTC.

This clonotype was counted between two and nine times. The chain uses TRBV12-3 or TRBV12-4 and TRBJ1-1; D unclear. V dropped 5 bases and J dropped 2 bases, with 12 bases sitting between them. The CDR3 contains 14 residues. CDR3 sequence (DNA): TGTGCCAGCAGTCCCGGCCCACCAAACACTGAAGCTTTCTTT. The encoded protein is CASSPGPPNTEAFF.

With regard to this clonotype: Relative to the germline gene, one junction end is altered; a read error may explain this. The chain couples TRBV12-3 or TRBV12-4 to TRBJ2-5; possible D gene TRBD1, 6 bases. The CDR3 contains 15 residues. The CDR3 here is CACSLWQGKKETQYF. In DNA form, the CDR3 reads TGTGCCTGCAGTTTATGGCAGGGGAAAAAAGAGACCCAGTACTTC.

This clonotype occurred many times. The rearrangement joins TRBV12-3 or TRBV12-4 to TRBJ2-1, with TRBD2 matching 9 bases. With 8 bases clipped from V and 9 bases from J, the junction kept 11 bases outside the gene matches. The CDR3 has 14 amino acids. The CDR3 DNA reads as TGTGCCAGCGGTCAGTCACTAGCGGGTATTGAGCAGTTCTTC. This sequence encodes CASGQSLAGIEQFF.

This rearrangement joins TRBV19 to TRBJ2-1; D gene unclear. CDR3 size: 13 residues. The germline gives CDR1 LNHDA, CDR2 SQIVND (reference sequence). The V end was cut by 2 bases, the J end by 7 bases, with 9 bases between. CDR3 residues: CASSIKGGNEQFF. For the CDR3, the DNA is TGTGCCAGTAGTATAAAGGGCGGAAATGAGCAGTTCTTC.

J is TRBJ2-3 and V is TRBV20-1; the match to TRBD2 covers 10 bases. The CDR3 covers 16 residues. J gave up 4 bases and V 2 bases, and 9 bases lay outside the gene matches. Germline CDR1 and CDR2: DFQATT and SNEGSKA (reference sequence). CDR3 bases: TGCAGTGCTAGATTGGGGCTAGCGGGGGCGGCAGATACGCAGTATTTT. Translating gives CSARLGLAGAADTQYF.

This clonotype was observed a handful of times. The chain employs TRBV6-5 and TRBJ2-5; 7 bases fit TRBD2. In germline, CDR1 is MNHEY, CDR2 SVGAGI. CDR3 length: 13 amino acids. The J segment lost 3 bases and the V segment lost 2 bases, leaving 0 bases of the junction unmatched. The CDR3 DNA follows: TGTGCCAGCAGTTACGGGGGGGAAGAGACCCAGTACTTC. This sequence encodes CASSYGGEETQYF.

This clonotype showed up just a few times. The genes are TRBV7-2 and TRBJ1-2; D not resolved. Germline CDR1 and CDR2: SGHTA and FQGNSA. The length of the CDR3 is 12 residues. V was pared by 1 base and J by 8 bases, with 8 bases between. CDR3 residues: CASSLEQMGYTF. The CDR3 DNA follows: TGTGCCAGCAGCTTAGAACAGATGGGCTACACCTTC. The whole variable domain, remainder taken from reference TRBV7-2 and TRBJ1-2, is GAGVSQSPSNKVTEKGKDVELRCDPISGHTALYWYRQSLGQGLEFLIYFQGNSAPDKSGLPSDRFSAERTGGSVSTLTIQRTQQEDSAVYLCASSLEQMGYTFGSGTRLTVV.

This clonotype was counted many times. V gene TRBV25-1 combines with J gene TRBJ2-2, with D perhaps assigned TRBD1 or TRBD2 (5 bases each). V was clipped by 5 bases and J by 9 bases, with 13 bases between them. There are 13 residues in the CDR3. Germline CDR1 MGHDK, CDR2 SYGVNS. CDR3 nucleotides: TGTGCCAGCAGTCTGGGACCGTTCCGGGAGCTGTTTTTT. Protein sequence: CASSLGPFRELFF.

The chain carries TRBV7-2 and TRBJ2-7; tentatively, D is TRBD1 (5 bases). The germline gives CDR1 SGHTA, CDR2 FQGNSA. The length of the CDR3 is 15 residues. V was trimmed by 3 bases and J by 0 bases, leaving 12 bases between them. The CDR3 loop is CASSFGDTGSYEQYF. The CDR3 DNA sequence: TGTGCCAGCAGCTTTGGCGACACAGGCTCCTACGAGCAGTACTTC.

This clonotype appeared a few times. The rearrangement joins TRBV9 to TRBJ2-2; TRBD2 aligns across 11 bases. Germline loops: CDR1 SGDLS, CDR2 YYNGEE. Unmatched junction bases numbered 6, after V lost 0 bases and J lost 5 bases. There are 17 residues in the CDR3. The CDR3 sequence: CASSVAVGTSGTGELFF. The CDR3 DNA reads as TGTGCCAGCAGCGTAGCGGTCGGGACTAGCGGTACCGGGGAGCTGTTTTTT.

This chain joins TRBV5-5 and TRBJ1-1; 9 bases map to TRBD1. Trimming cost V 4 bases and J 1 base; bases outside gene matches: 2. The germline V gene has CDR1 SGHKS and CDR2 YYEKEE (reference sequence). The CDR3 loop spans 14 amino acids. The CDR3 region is CASSQTGGNTEAFF. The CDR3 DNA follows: TGTGCCAGCAGCCAGACAGGGGGGAACACTGAAGCTTTCTTT.

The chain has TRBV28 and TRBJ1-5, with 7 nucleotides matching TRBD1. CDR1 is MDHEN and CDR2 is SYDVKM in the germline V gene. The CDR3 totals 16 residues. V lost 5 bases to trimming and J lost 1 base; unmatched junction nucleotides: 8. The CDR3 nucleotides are TGTGCCAGCAGTAACGACAGGGTTGGCAGCAATCAGCCCCAGCATTTT. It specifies CASSNDRVGSNQPQHF. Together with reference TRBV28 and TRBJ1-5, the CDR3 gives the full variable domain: DVKVTQSSRYLVKRTGEKVFLECVQDMDHENMFWYRQDPGLGLRLIYFSYDVKMKEKGDIPEGYSVSREKKERFSLILESASTNQTSMYLCASSNDRVGSNQPQHFGDGTRLSIL.

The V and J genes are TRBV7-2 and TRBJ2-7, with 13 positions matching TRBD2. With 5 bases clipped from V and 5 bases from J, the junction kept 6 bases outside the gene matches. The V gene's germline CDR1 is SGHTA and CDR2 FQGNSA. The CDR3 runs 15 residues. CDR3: CASSPGLAGADEQYF. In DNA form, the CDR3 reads TGTGCCAGCAGCCCAGGACTAGCGGGAGCGGACGAGCAGTACTTC.

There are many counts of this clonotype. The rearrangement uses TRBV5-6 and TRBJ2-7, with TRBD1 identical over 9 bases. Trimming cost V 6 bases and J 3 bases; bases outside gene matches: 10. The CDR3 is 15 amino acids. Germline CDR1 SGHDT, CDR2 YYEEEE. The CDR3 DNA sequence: TGTGCCAGCATATTTCGGACAGGGGCCAGCTACGAGCAGTACTTC. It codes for CASIFRTGASYEQYF.

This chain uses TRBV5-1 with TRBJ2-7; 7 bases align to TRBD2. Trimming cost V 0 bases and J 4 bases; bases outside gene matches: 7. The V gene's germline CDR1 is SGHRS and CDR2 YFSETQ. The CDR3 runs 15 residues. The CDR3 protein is CASSLGLASLYEQYF. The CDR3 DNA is TGCGCCAGCAGCTTGGGACTAGCTTCCCTATACGAGCAGTACTTC.

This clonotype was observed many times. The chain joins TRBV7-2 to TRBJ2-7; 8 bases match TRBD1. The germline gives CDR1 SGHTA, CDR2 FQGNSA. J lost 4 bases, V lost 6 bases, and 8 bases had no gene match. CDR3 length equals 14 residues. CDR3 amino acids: CASSPDRVVYEQYF. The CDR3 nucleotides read TGTGCCAGCAGTCCGGACAGGGTGGTTTACGAGCAGTACTTC.

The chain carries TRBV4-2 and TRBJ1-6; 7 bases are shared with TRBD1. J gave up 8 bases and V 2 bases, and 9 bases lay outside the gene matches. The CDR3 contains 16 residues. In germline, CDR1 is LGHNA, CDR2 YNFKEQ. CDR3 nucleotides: TGTGCCAGCAGCCAACCTCTGGACAGGCGGGATTCACCCCTCCACTTT. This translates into CASSQPLDRRDSPLHF.

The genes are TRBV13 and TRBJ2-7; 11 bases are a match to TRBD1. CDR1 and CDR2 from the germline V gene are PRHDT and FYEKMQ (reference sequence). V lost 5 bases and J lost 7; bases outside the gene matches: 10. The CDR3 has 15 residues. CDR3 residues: CASSDGQGAEGEQYF. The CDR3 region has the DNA TGTGCCAGCAGCGACGGACAGGGGGCGGAAGGAGAGCAGTACTTC.

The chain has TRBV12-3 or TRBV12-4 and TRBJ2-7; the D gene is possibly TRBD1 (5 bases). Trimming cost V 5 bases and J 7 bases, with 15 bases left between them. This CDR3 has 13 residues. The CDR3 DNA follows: TGTGCCAGCAGTCCGAACCCGTACAGGGAGCAGTACTTC. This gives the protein CASSPNPYREQYF.

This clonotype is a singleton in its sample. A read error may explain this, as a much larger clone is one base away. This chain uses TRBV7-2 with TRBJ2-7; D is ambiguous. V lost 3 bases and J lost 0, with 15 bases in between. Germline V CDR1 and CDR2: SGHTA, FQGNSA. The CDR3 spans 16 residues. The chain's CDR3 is CASSFITWGSSYEQYF. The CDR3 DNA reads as TGTGCCAGCAGCTTTATTACCTGGGGAAGCTCCTACGAGCAGTACTTC.

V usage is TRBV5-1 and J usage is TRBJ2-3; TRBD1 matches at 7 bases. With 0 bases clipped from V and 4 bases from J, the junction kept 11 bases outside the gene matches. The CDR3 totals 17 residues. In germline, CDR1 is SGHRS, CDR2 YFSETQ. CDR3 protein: CASSLAPPDRVADTQYF. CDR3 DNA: TGCGCCAGCAGCTTGGCCCCCCCCGACAGGGTCGCAGATACGCAGTATTTT. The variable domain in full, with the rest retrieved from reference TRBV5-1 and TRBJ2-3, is KAGVTQTPRYLIKTRGQQVTLSCSPISGHRSVSWYQQTPGQGLQFLFEYFSETQRNKGNFPGRFSGRQFSNSRSEMNVSTLELGDSALYLCASSLAPPDRVADTQYFGPGTRLTVL.